This T cell receptor (beta chain) was sequenced for a study of OX40 agonist ivuxolimab in advanced cancers. Background on the study: Ivuxolimab, which is an agonistic anti-OX40 (CD134) antibody, was administered to the patients. Intravenous ivuxolimab at 0.01 to 10 mg/kg was given to patients every 2 weeks. Dose-escalation patients' cancers were hepatocellular carcinoma, melanoma, renal cell or head and neck cancer.

Measured with immunoSEQ multiplex PCR; TCRdb has only the in-frame clones, and not every one. The sample includes fewer than 90,000 clones, about 86% of them seen just once. CDR1 SQVTM and CDR2 ANQGSEA come from the germline V gene. The V end was cut by 3 bases, the J end by 6 bases, with 12 bases between. This CDR3 contains 13 residues. Concerning this clone itself: Its antigen is undetermined.

Study observations and caveats: Mean expanded clone counts were higher in CD8+ than CD4+ T cells.

This sequence joins TRBV29-1 and TRBJ2-1, with D perhaps matching TRBD1 (5 bases). Sequencing was performed on CD4+ or CD8+ T cells sorted from blood, taken in a trial of the OX40 agonist ivuxolimab. The receptor comes from an adult with an advanced solid tumor such as melanoma, head and neck, liver or kidney cancer. This chain's CDR3 is CSVDGQVANEQFF. The DNA of the CDR3 is TGCAGCGTTGATGGACAAGTAGCCAATGAGCAGTTCTTC.